Listed below are T cell receptor beta chains from one sample, sequenced in a study of tumor-infiltrating lymphocytes in oesophageal squamous cell carcinoma. TCRdb re-called the PCR reads with MiXCR, one entry per CDR3 protein. The sample yields around 22,000 distinct CDR3 sequences, about 35% seen once. The material sequenced was esophageal tumor tissue. These receptors all come from a female donor with esophageal squamous cell carcinoma. The CDR3 runs from the conserved cysteine through the conserved F or W. The D gene is left open where the match is weak. Expanded clones get a size class; other rows say once, few or many, or leave the size out.

clone_size j_call v_call d_call cdr3_aa cdr3_nt
NA TRBJ2-2 TRBV6-4 NA CASSERAQFNTGELFF TGTGCCAGCAGTGAAAGGGCTCAGTTCAACACCGGGGAGCTGTTTTTT
NA TRBJ2-1 TRBV12-3/TRBV12-4 TRBD2 CASSSLGASGRYYNEQFF TGTGCCAGCAGCTCTTTGGGGGCTAGCGGGAGGTACTACAATGAGCAGTTCTTC
NA TRBJ1-5 TRBV20-1 NA CSAPRSRGNQPQHF TGCAGTGCCCCTCGGAGCAGGGGCAATCAGCCCCAGCATTTT
NA TRBJ2-5 TRBV7-3 TRBD1 CASSLVGQGKETQYF TGTGCCAGCAGCTTGGTGGGACAGGGGAAGGAGACCCAGTACTTC
NA TRBJ2-5 TRBV15 TRBD1 CATSRWTGNDEQYF TGTGCCACCAGCAGATGGACAGGGAATGATGAGCAGTACTTC
NA TRBJ1-4 TRBV5-1 NA CASSWGGGRNEKLFF TGCGCCAGCAGCTGGGGGGGCGGTCGTAATGAAAAACTGTTTTTT
many TRBJ2-3 TRBV11-2 NA CASSFRRQERGAKDTQYF TGTGCCAGCAGCTTCAGACGACAGGAAAGAGGGGCTAAAGATACGCAGTATTTT
many TRBJ1-1 TRBV28 TRBD1 CASEAPRGYEAFF TGTGCCAGCGAGGCCCCCAGGGGGTATGAAGCTTTCTTT
NA TRBJ2-1 TRBV19 TRBD2 CASGREGPNEQFF TGTGCCAGCGGGCGGGAGGGCCCCAATGAGCAGTTCTTC
many TRBJ2-7 TRBV19 TRBD2 CASSRTPGTSAYNEQYF TGTGCCAGTAGTAGGACTCCTGGGACTAGCGCTTACAATGAGCAGTACTTC
many TRBJ2-1 TRBV6-6 TRBD2 CASSYSGTSGYNEQFF TGTGCCAGCAGTTACTCCGGGACTAGCGGATACAATGAGCAGTTCTTC
many TRBJ1-1 TRBV5-4 NA CASSLAAGGVRTEAFF TGTGCCAGCAGCTTGGCGGCTGGGGGCGTAAGGACTGAAGCTTTCTTT
NA TRBJ2-2 TRBV18 NA CASSPVSAQGSGELFF TGTGCCAGCTCACCAGTTTCTGCCCAAGGCAGCGGGGAGCTGTTTTTT
many TRBJ2-5 TRBV7-3 TRBD2 CASSRWAGEGNEQYF TGTGCCAGCAGCCGGTGGGCGGGAGAGGGAAATGAGCAGTACTTC
many TRBJ1-6 TRBV28 NA CASTPARVQNSPLHF TGTGCCAGCACCCCCGCCCGGGTACAGAATTCACCCCTCCACTTT
few TRBJ2-7 TRBV7-6 NA CASSLPYNEQYF TGTGCCAGCAGCTTACCGTACAATGAGCAGTACTTC
many TRBJ2-1 TRBV5-1 TRBD2 CASSLGSTSGGEQFF TGCGCCAGCAGCTTGGGAAGTACTAGCGGGGGTGAGCAGTTCTTC
many TRBJ2-3 TRBV7-8 NA CASRLGHANTGELYF TGTGCCAGCAGATTGGGACACGCGAACACCGGGGAGCTGTATTTT
many TRBJ2-3 TRBV6-6 TRBD2 CASSYRGGPTDTQYF TGTGCCAGCAGTTACCGCGGGGGACCCACAGATACGCAGTATTTT
many TRBJ2-1 TRBV7-2 TRBD2 CASSLDGASGSISEQFF TGTGCCAGCAGCTTAGACGGTGCTAGCGGGAGTATAAGTGAGCAGTTCTTC
NA TRBJ2-1 TRBV7-8 NA CASSIGSLGDEQFF TGTGCCAGCAGCATAGGATCGCTTGGGGATGAGCAGTTCTTC
many TRBJ1-1 TRBV5-4 TRBD1 CASSQRTGRDTEAFF TGTGCCAGCAGCCAAAGGACAGGGCGAGACACTGAAGCTTTCTTT
once TRBJ2-5 TRBV12-3/TRBV12-4 NA CASSRTGQETQYF TGTGCCAGCAGTCGGACTGGCCAAGAGACCCAGTACTTC
NA TRBJ2-7 TRBV18 NA CASSPFHGADEQYF TGTGCCAGCTCACCCTTTCACGGTGCTGACGAGCAGTACTTC
many TRBJ1-2 TRBV18 TRBD1 CASSPPGQGSYGYTF TGTGCCAGCTCACCACCGGGACAGGGGAGCTATGGCTACACCTTC
NA TRBJ2-1 TRBV20-1 TRBD1 CSAYTAGQGGNEQFF TGCAGTGCTTACACCGCGGGACAGGGGGGGAATGAGCAGTTCTTC
many TRBJ2-7 TRBV12-3/TRBV12-4 TRBD2 CASSLIRSDLLAGLPYEQYF TGTGCCAGCAGTTTAATACGGTCGGATCTTCTAGCGGGCCTCCCCTACGAGCAGTACTTC
NA TRBJ2-7 TRBV2 NA CASKYYEVEQYF TGTGCCAGCAAGTACTACGAGGTTGAGCAGTACTTC
few TRBJ2-7 TRBV6-1 NA CASSYQGQGNEQYF TGTGCCAGCAGTTACCAGGGCCAGGGCAATGAGCAGTACTTC
NA TRBJ1-1 TRBV6-8 NA CASSYQGSTEAFF TGTGCCAGCAGTTACCAGGGTAGCACTGAAGCTTTCTTT
NA TRBJ2-1 TRBV7-8 NA CASSRATESYNEQFF TGTGCCAGCAGCCGGGCAACAGAATCCTACAATGAGCAGTTCTTC
many TRBJ2-7 TRBV6-1 TRBD1 CASSDTGVSYEQYF TGTGCCAGCAGCGATACAGGGGTTAGCTACGAGCAGTACTTC
NA TRBJ2-3 TRBV11-2 NA CASSFGTFTDTQYF TGTGCCAGCAGCTTCGGGACCTTCACAGATACGCAGTATTTT
many TRBJ1-4 TRBV11-2 NA CASGNEKLFF TGTGCCAGCGGAAATGAAAAACTGTTTTTT
NA TRBJ2-7 TRBV7-6 NA CASSLGRSYEQYF TGTGCCAGCAGCTTAGGGCGGTCCTACGAGCAGTACTTC
few TRBJ2-5 TRBV11-1 TRBD1 CASSLEGRGLLETQYF TGTGCCAGCAGCTTAGAGGGCAGGGGGCTTTTGGAGACCCAGTACTTC
medium-sized TRBJ2-1 TRBV6-1 TRBD2 CASTRGTSGSRGSYNEQFF TGTGCCAGCACTCGGGGGACTAGCGGGAGTAGGGGCTCCTACAATGAGCAGTTCTTC
NA TRBJ1-4 TRBV2 NA CASSEVGGPTNEKLFF TGTGCCAGCAGTGAAGTGGGGGGACCAACTAATGAAAAACTGTTTTTT
many TRBJ2-1 TRBV27 NA CASSFSTQREQFF TGTGCCAGCAGTTTCTCCACGCAGCGGGAGCAGTTCTTC
NA TRBJ1-2 TRBV6-1 NA CASSPGYGYTF TGTGCCAGCAGTCCGGGCTATGGCTACACCTTC
many TRBJ2-1 TRBV28 TRBD2 CASRNPPGLGGYNEQFF TGTGCCAGCAGGAACCCGCCGGGACTAGGGGGTTACAATGAGCAGTTCTTC
many TRBJ2-7 TRBV28 NA CASSPPGGPIYEQYF TGTGCCAGCAGCCCCCCAGGAGGACCAATCTACGAGCAGTACTTC
once TRBJ2-4 TRBV5-1 NA CASSHLGGSSYNEQYF TGCGCCAGCAGCCACCTTGGGGGTAGCTCCTACAATGAGCAGTACTTC
many TRBJ2-2 TRBV6-1 TRBD2 CASSPGTSGTGELFF TGTGCCAGCAGCCCCGGGACTAGCGGTACCGGGGAGCTGTTTTTT
NA TRBJ2-1 TRBV7-3 NA CASSLGPGGNEQFF TGTGCCAGCAGCTTAGGGCCAGGAGGCAATGAGCAGTTCTTC